The 21 T cell receptor beta chains presented below share a single source sample, sequenced in a study of cytomegalovirus exposure and HLA in healthy donors. With 60 Vbeta and 13 Jbeta primers, the PCR was carried out. The data were produced by immunoSEQ multiplex PCR, yet TCRdb's version contains in-frame clones alone and is incomplete. The profile shows tens of thousands of clones, around 50% of them singletons. Sequenced input: PBMCs. These receptors were taken from a woman in her thirties or forties in good health and CMV-seropositive.

The chain recombines TRBV11-2 with TRBJ2-4, with 8 nucleotides matching TRBD1. This CDR3 region has 14 residues. V lost 5 bases to trimming and J lost 7 bases; unmatched junction nucleotides: 7. Germline CDR1 is SGHAT and CDR2 is FQNNGV. This chain's CDR3 is CASSAPRQGNIQYF. CDR3 DNA: TGTGCCAGCAGCGCACCAAGACAGGGGAACATTCAGTACTTC.

The count of this clone is one. The chain couples TRBV7-9 to TRBJ1-4; maybe TRBD1 (6 bases). With 3 bases removed from V and 11 bases from J, the gap between germline ends came to 13 bases. The CDR3 has 13 residues. From germline, CDR1 is SEHNR and CDR2 FQNEAQ (reference sequence). The CDR3 DNA reads TGTGCCAGCAGCTTCGATACAGGGAATAAACTGTTTTTT. It encodes CASSFDTGNKLFF.

The chain combines TRBV9 with TRBJ2-5; 10 positions match TRBD1. Germline CDR1 and CDR2: SGDLS and YYNGEE. This CDR3 has 15 amino acids. Trimming at V came to 0 bases and at J to 4 bases, leaving 3 bases not matched to a gene. The DNA for the CDR3 is TGTGCCAGCAGCGTAGCCGGACAGGGGGTAGAGACCCAGTACTTC. Translated, it gives CASSVAGQGVETQYF.

Only a few counts were recorded for this clone. The chain carries TRBV6-4 and TRBJ1-5, with 8 bases that match TRBD1. The CDR3 length is 15 residues. Germline V CDR1 and CDR2: MRHNA, SNTAGT. The junction had 0 bases not matched to a gene; V was cut back by 0 bases and J by 2 bases. CDR3 sequence: CASSDSTGGNQPQHF. DNA for the CDR3: TGTGCCAGCAGTGACTCGACAGGGGGCAATCAGCCCCAGCATTTT.

The chain links TRBV5-1 to TRBJ2-7; maybe TRBD2 (6 bases). This CDR3 comprises 14 residues. Germline V CDR1 and CDR2: SGHRS, YFSETQ. Trimming stripped 0 bases from V and 3 bases from J, with 10 bases between. The CDR3 sequence: CASSLGREDYEQYF. The CDR3 region has the DNA TGCGCCAGCAGCTTGGGGAGGGAAGACTACGAGCAGTACTTC.

This clone was seen more than once but under ten times. This chain joins TRBV7-8 and TRBJ1-5; the match to TRBD1 covers 9 bases. Germline trimming cut 4 bases from V and 15 bases from J; bases unmatched to any gene: 7. Germline V lookup: CDR1 SGHVS, CDR2 FQNEAQ. This CDR3 has 12 residues. The CDR3 bases are TGTGCCAGCAGCTACACAGGGGGCTTAGCGCATTTT. Encoded protein: CASSYTGGLAHF. Combining the CDR3 with reference TRBV7-8 and TRBJ1-5 gives the whole variable domain GAGVSQSPRYKVAKRGQDVALRCDPISGHVSLFWYQQALGQGPEFLTYFQNEAQLDKSGLPSDRFFAERPEGSVSTLKIQRTQQEDSAVYLCASSYTGGLAHFGDGTRLSIL.

This chain uses TRBV5-4 with TRBJ1-6; D is unclear. Trimming removed 0 bases from V and 10 bases from J, with 17 bases in between. Looked up from germline, CDR1 is SGHNT and CDR2 is YYREEE (reference sequence). CDR3 length equals 16 residues. This chain's CDR3 is CASSLAFDTSTSPLHF. The CDR3 DNA reads as TGTGCCAGCAGCTTGGCCTTCGACACGAGCACCTCACCCCTCCACTTT. Looking up the rest from reference TRBV5-4 and TRBJ1-6 gives the full variable domain: ETGVTQSPTHLIKTRGQQVTLRCSSQSGHNTVSWYQQALGQGPQFIFQYYREEENGRGNFPPRFSGLQFPNYSSELNVNALELDDSALYLCASSLAFDTSTSPLHFGNGTRLTVT.

The chain employs TRBV12-5 and TRBJ2-7; TRBD2 matches 7 bases. The CDR3 contains 14 residues. V trimming: 2 bases; J trimming: 4 bases; junction bases outside the gene matches: 5. Germline V gives CDR1 LGHNT, CDR2 FRNRAP. In nucleotides, the CDR3 is TGTGCTAGTGGTTTGAGGCTAGCGGCTTACGAGCAGTACTTC. It encodes CASGLRLAAYEQYF.

The gene calls are TRBV7-9 and TRBJ1-4; D is unresolved. CDR1 and CDR2 from the germline V gene are SEHNR and FQNEAQ (reference sequence). The CDR3 runs 15 residues. Trimming cost V 5 bases and J 1 base, with 11 bases left between them. CDR3 in DNA: TGTGCCAGCAGCGTCACCGGGATAACTAATGAAAAACTGTTTTTT. It codes for CASSVTGITNEKLFF.

This sequence joins TRBV7-3 and TRBJ2-3; D perhaps matches TRBD2 (5 bases). The CDR3 length is 14 residues. V lost 3 bases, J lost 0 bases, and 7 bases lay in between. From germline, CDR1 is SGHTA and CDR2 FQGTGA. The CDR3 reads CASSFRTSTDTQYF. The DNA for the CDR3 is TGTGCCAGCAGCTTTCGGACTAGCACAGATACGCAGTATTTT.

This chain connects TRBV18 to TRBJ1-1; no clear D. The V end was cut by 5 bases, the J end by 1 base, with 5 bases between. This CDR3 is 12 amino acids long. From germline, CDR1 is KGHSH and CDR2 LQKENI. CDR3 region: CASSLWNTEAFF. CDR3 DNA sequence: TGTGCCAGCTCATTATGGAACACTGAAGCTTTCTTT.

The genes are TRBV5-4 and TRBJ1-2; TRBD1 agrees at 11 bases. The ends lost 0 bases at V and 4 bases at J; junction bases unmatched: 2. The CDR3 spans 15 residues. Germline V gene data show CDR1 as SGHNT and CDR2 as YYREEE (reference sequence). This CDR3 is CASSLAGTGGYGYTF. Written as DNA, the CDR3 is TGTGCCAGCAGCTTGGCCGGGACAGGGGGCTATGGCTACACCTTC.

The chain joins TRBV4-1 to TRBJ1-1; 8 bases map to TRBD1. Germline trimming cut 4 bases from V and 5 bases from J; bases unmatched to any gene: 6. Germline V gives CDR1 MGHRA, CDR2 YSYEKL. The CDR3 spans 14 residues. The CDR3 spells CASSPPGQGTEAFF. The CDR3 region has the DNA TGCGCCAGCAGCCCTCCCGGACAGGGTACTGAAGCTTTCTTT.

This sequence joins TRBV30 and TRBJ1-6, with D uncertain. Looked up from germline, CDR1 is GTSNPN and CDR2 is SVGIG (reference sequence). The CDR3 contains 12 residues. Trimming pared 3 bases from V and 4 bases from J, leaving 4 bases between. The CDR3 coding sequence is TGTGCCTGGAGACGGTATAATTCACCCCTCCACTTT. Translating gives CAWRRYNSPLHF.

J is TRBJ1-2 and V is TRBV6-5, with 10 bases identical to TRBD1. This CDR3 has 14 amino acids. The V gene end was trimmed by 5 bases and the J gene end by 8 bases; junction bases not matched to a gene: 8. Germline CDR1 and CDR2: MNHEY and SVGAGI. DNA of the CDR3: TGTGCCAGCAGTACTAGACAGGGGGCAAGAGGCTACACCTTC. It yields the protein CASSTRQGARGYTF.

This chain uses TRBV7-9 with TRBJ2-7; a weak D match, TRBD2 (5 bases). The CDR3 runs 14 residues. CDR1 is SEHNR and CDR2 is FQNEAQ in the germline V gene (reference sequence). The germline V and J ends were trimmed by 1 base and 6 bases, with 13 bases remaining between them. CDR3 loop: CASSLVVRGSEQYF. The CDR3 region has the DNA TGTGCCAGCAGCTTAGTTGTCCGGGGTTCCGAGCAGTACTTC.

This sequence joins TRBV9 and TRBJ1-2, with a possible D match to TRBD1 (6 bases). This CDR3 is 13 amino acids long. Trimming removed 3 bases at V and 7 bases at J, with 13 bases between. Germline assignment: CDR1 SGDLS and CDR2 YYNGEE. Here the CDR3 DNA reads TGTGCCAGCAGCGAGTCACAGGGCAGTGGCTACACCTTC. Translated: CASSESQGSGYTF.

CDR3 DNA sequence: TGTGCCAGCAGCGCCGGGACAGCGGATGGCTACACCTTC. This translates into CASSAGTADGYTF. V is TRBV11-3 and J is TRBJ1-2, with 7 positions matching TRBD1. There are 13 residues in the CDR3. Germline CDR1 and CDR2: SGHNT and YENEEA. Trimming removed 5 bases from V and 6 bases from J; junction bases left unmatched: 6.

This clone showed up just a few times. The chain joins TRBV15 to TRBJ2-3; 9 bases are a match to TRBD1. The V gene's germline CDR1 is LNHNV and CDR2 YYDKDF (reference sequence). Trimming at V came to 5 bases and at J to 14 bases, leaving 8 bases not matched to a gene. This CDR3 has 12 residues. CDR3 bases: TGTGCCACCAGCGGACCGGGACAGGGTTCGTATTTT. Translating it yields CATSGPGQGSYF.

This rearrangement joins TRBV10-3 to TRBJ2-3; D is unresolved. Germline V gene lookup returns CDR1 ENHRY and CDR2 SYGVKD. The CDR3 is 12 amino acids. Trimming stripped 6 bases from V and 4 bases from J, with 8 bases between. This CDR3 is CAIRTDSDTQYF. CDR3 sequence (DNA): TGTGCCATCAGGACTGATTCAGATACGCAGTATTTT.

This clone was detected only a few times. The chain carries TRBV11-2 and TRBJ2-7; 8 bases match TRBD2. After removal of 6 bases from V and 1 base from J, the junction contained 5 bases not matched to a gene. CDR3 length: 14 residues. Germline CDR1 is SGHAT and CDR2 is FQNNGV. The CDR3 loop reads CASSTGGGSYEQYF. The CDR3 DNA follows: TGTGCCAGCAGTACGGGGGGGGGTTCCTACGAGCAGTACTTC.